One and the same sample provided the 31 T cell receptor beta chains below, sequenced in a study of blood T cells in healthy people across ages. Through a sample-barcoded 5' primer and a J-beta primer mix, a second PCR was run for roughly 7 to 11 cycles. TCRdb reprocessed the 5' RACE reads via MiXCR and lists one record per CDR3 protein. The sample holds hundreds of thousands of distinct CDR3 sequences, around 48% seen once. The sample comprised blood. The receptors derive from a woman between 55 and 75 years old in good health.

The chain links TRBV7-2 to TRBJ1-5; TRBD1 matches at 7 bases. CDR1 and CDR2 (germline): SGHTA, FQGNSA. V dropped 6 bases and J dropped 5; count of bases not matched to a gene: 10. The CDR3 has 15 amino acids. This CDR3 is CASSLTGARDQPQHF. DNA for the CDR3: TGTGCCAGCAGTTTAACAGGGGCGAGGGATCAGCCCCAGCATTTT.

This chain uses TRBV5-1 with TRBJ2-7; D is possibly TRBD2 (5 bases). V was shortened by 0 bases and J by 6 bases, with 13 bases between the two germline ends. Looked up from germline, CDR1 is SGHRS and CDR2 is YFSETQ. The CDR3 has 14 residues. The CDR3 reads CASSLGEGWGEQYF. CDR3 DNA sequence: TGCGCCAGCAGCTTGGGCGAGGGTTGGGGCGAGCAGTACTTC.

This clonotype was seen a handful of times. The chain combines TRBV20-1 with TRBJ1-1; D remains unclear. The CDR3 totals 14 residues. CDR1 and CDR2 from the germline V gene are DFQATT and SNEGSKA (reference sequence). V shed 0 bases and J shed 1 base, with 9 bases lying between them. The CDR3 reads CSARDMGKNTEAFF. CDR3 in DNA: TGCAGTGCTAGAGATATGGGAAAGAACACTGAAGCTTTCTTT.

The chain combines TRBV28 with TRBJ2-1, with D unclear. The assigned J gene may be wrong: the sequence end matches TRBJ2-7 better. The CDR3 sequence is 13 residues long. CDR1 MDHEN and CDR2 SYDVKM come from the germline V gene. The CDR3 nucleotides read TGTGCCTGCTCGAGGAGCTCCTACAATGAGCAGTACTTC. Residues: CACSRSSYNEQYF.

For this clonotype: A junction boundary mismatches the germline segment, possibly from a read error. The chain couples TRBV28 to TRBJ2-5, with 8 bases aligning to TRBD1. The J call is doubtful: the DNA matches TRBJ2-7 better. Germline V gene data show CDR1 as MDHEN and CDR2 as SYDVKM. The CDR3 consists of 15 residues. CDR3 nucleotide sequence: TGTGCCGGCAGCCCCTCGGGACAGGCAGTCCACGAGCAGTACTTC. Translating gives CAGSPSGQAVHEQYF.

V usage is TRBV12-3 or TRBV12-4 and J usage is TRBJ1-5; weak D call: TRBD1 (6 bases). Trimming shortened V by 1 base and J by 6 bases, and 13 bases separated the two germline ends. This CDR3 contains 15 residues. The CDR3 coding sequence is TGTGCCAGCAGTTTAGAGGGGGGGCTTACTCAGCCCCAGCATTTT. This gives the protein CASSLEGGLTQPQHF.

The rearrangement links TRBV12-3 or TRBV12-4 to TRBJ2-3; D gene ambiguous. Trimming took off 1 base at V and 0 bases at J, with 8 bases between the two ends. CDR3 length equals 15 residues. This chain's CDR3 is CASSLDSASTDTQYF. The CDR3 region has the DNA TGTGCCAGCAGTTTAGACTCAGCTAGCACAGATACGCAGTATTTT.

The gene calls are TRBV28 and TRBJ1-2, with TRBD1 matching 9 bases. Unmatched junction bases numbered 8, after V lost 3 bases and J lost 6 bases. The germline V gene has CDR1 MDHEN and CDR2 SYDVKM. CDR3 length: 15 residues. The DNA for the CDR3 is TGTGCCAGCAGTTTCCCCCTCGGGACAGGGCATGGCTACACCTTC. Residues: CASSFPLGTGHGYTF.

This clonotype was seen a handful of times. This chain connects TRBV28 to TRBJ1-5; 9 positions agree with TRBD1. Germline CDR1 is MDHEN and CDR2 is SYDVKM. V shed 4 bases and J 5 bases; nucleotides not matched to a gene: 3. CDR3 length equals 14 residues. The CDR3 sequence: CASSSYRGHQPQHF. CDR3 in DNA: TGTGCCAGCAGTTCCTACAGGGGGCATCAGCCCCAGCATTTT.

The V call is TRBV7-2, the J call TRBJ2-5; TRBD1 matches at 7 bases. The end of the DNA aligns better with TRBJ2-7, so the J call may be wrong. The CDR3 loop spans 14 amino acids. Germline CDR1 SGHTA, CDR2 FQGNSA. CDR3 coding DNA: TGTGCCAGCAGCGTAACAGGGGTGGTCTACGAGCAGTACTTC. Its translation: CASSVTGVVYEQYF.

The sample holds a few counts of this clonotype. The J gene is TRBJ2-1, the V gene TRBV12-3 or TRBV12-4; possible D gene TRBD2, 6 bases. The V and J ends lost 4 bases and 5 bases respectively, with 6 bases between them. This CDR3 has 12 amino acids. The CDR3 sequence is CASSWGDNEQFF. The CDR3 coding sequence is TGTGCCAGCAGTTGGGGGGACAATGAGCAGTTCTTC.

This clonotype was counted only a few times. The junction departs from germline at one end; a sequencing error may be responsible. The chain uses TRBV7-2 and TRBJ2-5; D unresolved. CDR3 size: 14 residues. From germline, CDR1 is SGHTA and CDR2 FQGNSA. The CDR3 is CASTLGWHQETQYF. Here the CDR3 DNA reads TGTGCCAGCACCTTAGGGTGGCACCAGGAGACCCAGTACTTC. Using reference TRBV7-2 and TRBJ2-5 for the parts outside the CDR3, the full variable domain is GAGVSQSPSNKVTEKGKDVELRCDPISGHTALYWYRQSLGQGLEFLIYFQGNSAPDKSGLPSDRFSAERTGGSVSTLTIQRTQQEDSAVYLCASTLGWHQETQYFGPGTRLLVL.

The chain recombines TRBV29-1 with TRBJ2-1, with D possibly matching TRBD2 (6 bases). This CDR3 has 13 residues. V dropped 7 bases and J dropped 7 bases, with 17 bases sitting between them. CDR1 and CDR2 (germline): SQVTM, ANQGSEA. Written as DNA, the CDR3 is TGCAGCGCCGGGGGAGCGGGTACGAATGAGCAGTTCTTC. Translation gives CSAGGAGTNEQFF.

The chain's CDR3 is CASNRQFSYEQYF. In DNA, the CDR3 is TGTGCCAGCAATCGGCAGTTTTCCTACGAGCAGTACTTC. The chain is built from TRBV28 and TRBJ2-7, with unresolved D. This CDR3 has 13 residues. Germline-derived CDR1 and CDR2 are MDHEN and SYDVKM. Trimming left V 7 bases short and J 1 base short, with 11 bases between.

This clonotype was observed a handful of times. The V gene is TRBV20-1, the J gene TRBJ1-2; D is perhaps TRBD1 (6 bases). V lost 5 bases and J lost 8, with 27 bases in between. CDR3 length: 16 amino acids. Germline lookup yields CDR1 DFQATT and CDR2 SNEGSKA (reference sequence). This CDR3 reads CSASPRGGRDKGGYTF. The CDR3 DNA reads TGCAGTGCTTCCCCCCGGGGGGGCCGGGACAAAGGGGGCTACACCTTC.

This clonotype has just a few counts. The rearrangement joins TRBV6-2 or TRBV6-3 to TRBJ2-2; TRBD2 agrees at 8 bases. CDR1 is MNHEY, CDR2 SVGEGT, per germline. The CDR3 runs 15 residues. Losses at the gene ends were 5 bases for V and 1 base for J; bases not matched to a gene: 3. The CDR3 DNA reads TGTGCCAGCAGTCGTAGCGGGGAGAACACCGGGGAGCTGTTTTTT. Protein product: CASSRSGENTGELFF.

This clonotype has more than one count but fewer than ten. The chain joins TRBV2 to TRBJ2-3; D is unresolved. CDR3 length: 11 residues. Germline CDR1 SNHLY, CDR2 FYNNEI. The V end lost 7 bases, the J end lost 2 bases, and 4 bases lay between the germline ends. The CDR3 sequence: CASMITDTQYF. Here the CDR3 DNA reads TGTGCCAGCATGATCACAGATACGCAGTATTTT.

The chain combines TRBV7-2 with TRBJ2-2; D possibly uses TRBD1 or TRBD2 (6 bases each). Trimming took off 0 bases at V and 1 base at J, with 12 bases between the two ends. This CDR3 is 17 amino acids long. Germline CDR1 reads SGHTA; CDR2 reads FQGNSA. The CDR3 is CASSLARGGQNTGELFF. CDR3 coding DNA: TGTGCCAGCAGCTTAGCTCGTGGGGGGCAGAACACCGGGGAGCTGTTTTTT.

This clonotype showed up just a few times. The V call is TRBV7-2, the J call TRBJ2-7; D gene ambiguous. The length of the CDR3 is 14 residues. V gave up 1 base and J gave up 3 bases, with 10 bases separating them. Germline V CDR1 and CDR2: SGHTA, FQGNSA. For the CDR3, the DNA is TGTGCCAGCAGCTTAGGACGCGACAACTACGAGCAGTACTTC. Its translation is CASSLGRDNYEQYF.

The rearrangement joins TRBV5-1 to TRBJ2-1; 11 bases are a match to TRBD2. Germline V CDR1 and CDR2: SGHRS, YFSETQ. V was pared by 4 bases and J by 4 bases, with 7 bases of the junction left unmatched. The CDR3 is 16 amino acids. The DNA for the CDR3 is TGCGCCAGCAGCCTGATAGCGGGAGGGAAATACAATGAGCAGTTCTTC. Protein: CASSLIAGGKYNEQFF.

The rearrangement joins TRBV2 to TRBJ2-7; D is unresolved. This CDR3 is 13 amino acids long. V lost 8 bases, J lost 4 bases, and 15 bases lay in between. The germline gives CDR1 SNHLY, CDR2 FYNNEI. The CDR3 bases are TGTGCCAGCCAGTACGAACAGAGGTACGAGCAGTACTTC. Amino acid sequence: CASQYEQRYEQYF.

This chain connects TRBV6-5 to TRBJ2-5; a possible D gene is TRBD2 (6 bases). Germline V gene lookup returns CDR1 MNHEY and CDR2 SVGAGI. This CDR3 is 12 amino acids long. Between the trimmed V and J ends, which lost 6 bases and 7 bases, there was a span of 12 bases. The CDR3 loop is CASRGDGGTQYF. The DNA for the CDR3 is TGTGCCAGCAGGGGCGACGGGGGGACCCAGTACTTC.

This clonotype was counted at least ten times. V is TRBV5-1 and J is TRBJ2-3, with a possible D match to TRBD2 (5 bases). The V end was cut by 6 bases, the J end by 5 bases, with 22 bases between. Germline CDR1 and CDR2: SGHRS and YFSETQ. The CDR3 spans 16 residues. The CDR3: CASTRRGNGGEDTQYF. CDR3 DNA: TGCGCCAGCACCCGACGAGGGAACGGTGGGGAAGATACGCAGTATTTT.

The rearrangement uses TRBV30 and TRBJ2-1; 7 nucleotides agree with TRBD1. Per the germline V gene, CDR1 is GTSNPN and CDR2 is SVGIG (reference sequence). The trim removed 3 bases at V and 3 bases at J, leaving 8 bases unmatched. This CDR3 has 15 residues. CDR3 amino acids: CAWSLGQLYYNEQFF. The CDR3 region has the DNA TGTGCCTGGAGCTTGGGACAGCTCTACTACAATGAGCAGTTCTTC.

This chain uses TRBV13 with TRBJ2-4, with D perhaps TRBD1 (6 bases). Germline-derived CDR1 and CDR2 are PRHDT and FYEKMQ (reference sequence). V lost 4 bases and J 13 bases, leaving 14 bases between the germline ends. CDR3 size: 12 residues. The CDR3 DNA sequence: TGTGCCAGCAGCTCCCAACGACAGGCGCAGTACTTC. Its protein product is CASSSQRQAQYF. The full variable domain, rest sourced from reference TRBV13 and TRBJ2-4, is AAGVIQSPRHLIKEKRETATLKCYPIPRHDTVYWYQQGPGQDPQFLISFYEKMQSDKGSIPDRFSAQQFSDYHSELNMSSLELGDSALYFCASSSQRQAQYFGAGTRLSVL.

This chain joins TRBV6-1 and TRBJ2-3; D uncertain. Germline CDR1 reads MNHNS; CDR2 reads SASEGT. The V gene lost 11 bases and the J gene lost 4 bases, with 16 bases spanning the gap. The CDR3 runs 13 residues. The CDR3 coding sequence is TGTGCCCTGACAAGAATCTCCGCAGATACGCAGTATTTT. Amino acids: CALTRISADTQYF.

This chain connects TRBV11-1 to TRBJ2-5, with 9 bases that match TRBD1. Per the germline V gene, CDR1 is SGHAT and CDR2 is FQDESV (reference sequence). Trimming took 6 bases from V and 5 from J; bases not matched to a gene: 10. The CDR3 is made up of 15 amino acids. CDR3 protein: CASRQNRGQAETQYF. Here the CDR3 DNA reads TGTGCCAGCAGACAGAACAGGGGGCAGGCGGAGACCCAGTACTTC.

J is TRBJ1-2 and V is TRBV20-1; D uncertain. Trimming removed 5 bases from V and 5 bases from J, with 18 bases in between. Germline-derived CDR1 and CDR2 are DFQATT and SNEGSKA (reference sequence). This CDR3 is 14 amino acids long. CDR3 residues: CSAYHTSPWYGYTF. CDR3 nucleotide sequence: TGCAGTGCTTACCACACGAGCCCATGGTATGGCTACACCTTC.

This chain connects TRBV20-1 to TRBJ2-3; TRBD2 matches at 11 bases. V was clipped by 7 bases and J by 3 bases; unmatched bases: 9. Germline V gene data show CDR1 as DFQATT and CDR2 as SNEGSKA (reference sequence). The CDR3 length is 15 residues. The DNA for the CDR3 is TGCAGTGGGGGCCAAGTAGCGGGAGGGACAGATACGCAGTATTTT. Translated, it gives CSGGQVAGGTDTQYF.

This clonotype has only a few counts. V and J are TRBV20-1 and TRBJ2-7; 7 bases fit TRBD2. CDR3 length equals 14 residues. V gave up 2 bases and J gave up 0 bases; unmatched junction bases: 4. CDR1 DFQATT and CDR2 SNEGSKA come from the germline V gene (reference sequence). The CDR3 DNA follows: TGCAGTGCTAGACCTAGCGGAGGCTCCTACGAGCAGTACTTC. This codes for CSARPSGGSYEQYF.

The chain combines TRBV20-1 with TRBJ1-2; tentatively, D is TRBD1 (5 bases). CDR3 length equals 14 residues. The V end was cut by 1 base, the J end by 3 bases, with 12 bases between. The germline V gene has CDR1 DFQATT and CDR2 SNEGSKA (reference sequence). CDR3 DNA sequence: TGCAGTGCTAGAGGGGCAGGGCCAGACTATGGCTACACCTTC. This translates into CSARGAGPDYGYTF.